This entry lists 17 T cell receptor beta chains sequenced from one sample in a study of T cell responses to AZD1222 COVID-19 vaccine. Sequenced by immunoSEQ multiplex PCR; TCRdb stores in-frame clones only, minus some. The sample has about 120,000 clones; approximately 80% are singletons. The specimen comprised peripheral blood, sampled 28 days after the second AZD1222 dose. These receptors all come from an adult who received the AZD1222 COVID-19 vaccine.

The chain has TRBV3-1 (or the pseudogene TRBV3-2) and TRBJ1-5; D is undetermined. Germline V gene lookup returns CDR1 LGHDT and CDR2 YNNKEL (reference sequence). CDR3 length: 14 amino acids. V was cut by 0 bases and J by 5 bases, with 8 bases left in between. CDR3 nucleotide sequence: TGTGCCAGCAGCCAAGATCTGGGCCATCAGCCCCAGCATTTT. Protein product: CASSQDLGHQPQHF.

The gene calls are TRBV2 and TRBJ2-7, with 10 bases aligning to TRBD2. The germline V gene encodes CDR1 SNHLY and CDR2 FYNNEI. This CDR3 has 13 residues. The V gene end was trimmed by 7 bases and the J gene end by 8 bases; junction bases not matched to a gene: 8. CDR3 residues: CASTSSGGAQQYF. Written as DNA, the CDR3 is TGTGCCAGCACATCAAGCGGGGGGGCCCAGCAGTACTTC.

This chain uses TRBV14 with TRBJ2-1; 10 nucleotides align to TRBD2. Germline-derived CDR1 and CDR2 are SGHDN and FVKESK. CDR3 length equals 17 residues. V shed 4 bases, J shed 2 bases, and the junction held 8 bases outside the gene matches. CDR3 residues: CASSPLAGDKAYNEQFF. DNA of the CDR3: TGTGCCAGCAGCCCGCTAGCGGGGGACAAGGCCTACAATGAGCAGTTCTTC.

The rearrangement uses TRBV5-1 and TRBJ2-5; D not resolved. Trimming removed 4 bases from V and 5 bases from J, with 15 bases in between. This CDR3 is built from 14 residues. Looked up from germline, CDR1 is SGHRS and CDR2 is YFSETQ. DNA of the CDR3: TGCGCCAGCAGCCTGACTCCCTCTGGGGAGACCCAGTACTTC. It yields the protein CASSLTPSGETQYF.

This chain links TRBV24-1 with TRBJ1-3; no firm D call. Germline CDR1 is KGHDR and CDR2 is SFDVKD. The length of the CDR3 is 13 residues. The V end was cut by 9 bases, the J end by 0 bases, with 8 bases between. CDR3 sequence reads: CATAEGSGNTIYF. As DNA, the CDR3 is TGTGCCACCGCTGAGGGCTCTGGAAACACCATATATTTT.

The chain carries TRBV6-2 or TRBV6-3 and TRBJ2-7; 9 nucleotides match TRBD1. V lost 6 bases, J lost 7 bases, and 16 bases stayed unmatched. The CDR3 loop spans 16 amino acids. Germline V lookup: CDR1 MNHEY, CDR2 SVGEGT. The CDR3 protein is CASSTLPGQGLREQYF. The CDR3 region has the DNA TGTGCCAGCAGCACTCTCCCGGGACAGGGATTGAGAGAGCAGTACTTC.

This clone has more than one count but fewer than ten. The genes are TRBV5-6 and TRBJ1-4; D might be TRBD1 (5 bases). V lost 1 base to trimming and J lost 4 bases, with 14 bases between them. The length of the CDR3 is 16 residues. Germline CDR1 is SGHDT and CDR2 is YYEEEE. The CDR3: CASSLIPPGDNEKLFF. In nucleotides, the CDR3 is TGTGCCAGCAGCTTGATCCCTCCGGGGGATAATGAAAAACTGTTTTTT.

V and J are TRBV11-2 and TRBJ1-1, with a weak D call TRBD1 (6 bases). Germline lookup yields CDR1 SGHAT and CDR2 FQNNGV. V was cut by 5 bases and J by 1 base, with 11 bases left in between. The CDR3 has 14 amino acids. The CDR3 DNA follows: TGTGCCAGCAGCGCAACAGGGAGGAACACTGAAGCTTTCTTT. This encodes CASSATGRNTEAFF.

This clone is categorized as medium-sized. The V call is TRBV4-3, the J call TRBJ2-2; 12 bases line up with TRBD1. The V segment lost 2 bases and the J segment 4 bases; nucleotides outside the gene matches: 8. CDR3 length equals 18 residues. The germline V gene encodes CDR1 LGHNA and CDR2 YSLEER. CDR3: CASSQFRDRGPSTGELFF. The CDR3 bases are TGCGCCAGCAGCCAATTCCGGGACAGGGGGCCTAGCACCGGGGAGCTGTTTTTT.

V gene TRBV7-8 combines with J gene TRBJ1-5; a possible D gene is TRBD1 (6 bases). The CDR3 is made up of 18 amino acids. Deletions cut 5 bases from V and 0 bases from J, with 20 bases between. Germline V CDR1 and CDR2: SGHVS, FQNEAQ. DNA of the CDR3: TGTGCCAGCAGCAACCCGACAGGCTCTCCCCTTAGCAATCAGCCCCAGCATTTT. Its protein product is CASSNPTGSPLSNQPQHF.

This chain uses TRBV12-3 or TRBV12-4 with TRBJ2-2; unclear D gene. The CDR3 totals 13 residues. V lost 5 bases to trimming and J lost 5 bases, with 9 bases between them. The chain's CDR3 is CASSPQLTGELFF. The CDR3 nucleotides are TGTGCCAGCAGTCCCCAACTGACCGGGGAGCTGTTTTTT.

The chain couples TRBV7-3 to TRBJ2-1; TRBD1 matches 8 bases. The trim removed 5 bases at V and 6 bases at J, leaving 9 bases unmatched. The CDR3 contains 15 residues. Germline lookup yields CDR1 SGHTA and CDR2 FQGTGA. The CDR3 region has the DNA TGTGCCAGCAGCATCCCCGGGACAGGTCTCAATGAGCAGTTCTTC. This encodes CASSIPGTGLNEQFF.

CDR3 protein: CASSYSPVAGSYEQYF. In DNA form, the CDR3 reads TGTGCCAGCAGTTACTCCCCGGTAGCGGGGTCCTACGAGCAGTACTTC. This chain uses TRBV6-5 with TRBJ2-7, with 8 bases that match TRBD2. CDR3 length: 16 amino acids. The germline V gene has CDR1 MNHEY and CDR2 SVGAGI. The junction had 5 bases not matched to a gene; V was cut back by 0 bases and J by 1 base.

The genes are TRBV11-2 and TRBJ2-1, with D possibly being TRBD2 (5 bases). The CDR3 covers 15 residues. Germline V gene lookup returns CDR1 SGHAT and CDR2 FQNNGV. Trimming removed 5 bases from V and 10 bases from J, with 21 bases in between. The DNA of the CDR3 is TGTGCCAGCAGCACACCGGACTCCCTCGGTGCCGAGCAGTTCTTC. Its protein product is CASSTPDSLGAEQFF.

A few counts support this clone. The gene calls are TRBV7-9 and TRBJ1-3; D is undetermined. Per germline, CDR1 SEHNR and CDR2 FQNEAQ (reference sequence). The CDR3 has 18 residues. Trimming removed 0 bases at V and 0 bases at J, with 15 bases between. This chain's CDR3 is CASSLARSGLSSGNTIYF. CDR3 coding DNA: TGTGCCAGCAGCTTAGCGCGGAGCGGACTCAGCTCTGGAAACACCATATATTTT.

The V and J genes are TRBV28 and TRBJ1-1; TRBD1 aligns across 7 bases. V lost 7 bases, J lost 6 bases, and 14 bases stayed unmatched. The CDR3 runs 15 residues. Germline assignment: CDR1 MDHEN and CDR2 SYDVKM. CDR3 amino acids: CASNILPTGLSEAFF. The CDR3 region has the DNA TGTGCCAGCAACATTTTACCGACAGGGCTGTCTGAAGCTTTCTTT.

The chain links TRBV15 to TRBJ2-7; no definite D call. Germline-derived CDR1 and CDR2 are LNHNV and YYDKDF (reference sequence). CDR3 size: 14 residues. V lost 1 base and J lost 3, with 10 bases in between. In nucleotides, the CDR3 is TGTGCCACCAGCAGAGGTGCCGGAGACTACGAGCAGTACTTC. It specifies CATSRGAGDYEQYF.